This TCR beta chain was captured by sequencing in a study of blood T cell repertoires in COVID-19. Overall study context: COVID-19 samples, acute and convalescent, were from the United States, Italy and Spain. Sample material is recorded as cDNA or gDNA derived from T cells, B-cell-depleted T cells, or PBMCs.

Germline V lookup: CDR1 SGHTA, CDR2 FQGNSA. V lost 4 bases and J lost 7; bases outside the gene matches: 3. There are 14 residues in the CDR3. Per the original methods: Estimates of nucleated cell counts were drawn from the amplification of reference gene primers. Only in-frame clones appear in the TCRdb table, and some are missing; sequencing was by immunoSEQ multiplex PCR. That table is the source of V, J and clone size, and D and trimming were worked out from the DNA. Of roughly 300,000 clones in the sample, around 82% were seen once. The TCR was taken from a woman in her 50s who had recovered from COVID-19. Sequencing input: peripheral blood. The chain links TRBV7-2 to TRBJ1-4; 10 bases are shared with TRBD1. The CDR3 coding sequence is TGTGCCAGCAGCTCGGACAGGGGGAGTGAAAAACTGTTTTTT. Residues: CASSSDRGSEKLFF.